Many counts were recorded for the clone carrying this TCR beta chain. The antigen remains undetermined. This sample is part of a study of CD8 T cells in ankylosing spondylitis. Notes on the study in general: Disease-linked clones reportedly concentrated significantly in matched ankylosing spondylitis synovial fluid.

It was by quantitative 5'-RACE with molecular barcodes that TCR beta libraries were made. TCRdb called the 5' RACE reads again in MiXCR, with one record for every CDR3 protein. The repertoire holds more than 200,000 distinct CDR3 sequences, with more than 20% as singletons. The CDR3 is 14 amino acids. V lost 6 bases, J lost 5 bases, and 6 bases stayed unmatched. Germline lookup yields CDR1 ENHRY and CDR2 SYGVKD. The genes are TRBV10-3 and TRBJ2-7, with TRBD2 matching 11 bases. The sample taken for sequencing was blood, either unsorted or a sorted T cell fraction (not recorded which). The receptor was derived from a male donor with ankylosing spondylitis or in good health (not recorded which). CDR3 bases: TGTGCCATCAGCTATAGCGGGGGGGAGGACGAGCAGTACTTC. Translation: CAISYSGGEDEQYF.